This entry lists 19 T cell receptor beta chains sequenced from one sample in a study of blood T cell repertoires in COVID-19. Here immunoSEQ multiplex PCR was the method, and the copy in TCRdb shows in-frame clones only, minus some. The sample has under 550,000 clones, roughly 90% seen once. The sequencing input was peripheral blood. These TCRs come from a man aged 18 to 29 with COVID-19, enrolled during active disease.

V usage is TRBV6-6 and J usage is TRBJ2-1, with D unresolved. Looked up from germline, CDR1 is MNHNY and CDR2 is SVGAGI (reference sequence). Trimming left V 2 bases short and J 9 bases short, with 8 bases between. This CDR3 comprises 12 residues. The CDR3 sequence: CASSYEVVEQFF. The CDR3 DNA reads as TGTGCCAGCAGTTACGAGGTCGTTGAGCAGTTCTTC.

V and J are TRBV6-5 and TRBJ2-3; TRBD2 aligns across 15 bases. CDR3 length: 15 residues. CDR1 is MNHEY, CDR2 SVGAGI, per germline. The ends lost 10 bases at V and 4 bases at J; junction bases unmatched: 6. The CDR3 DNA sequence: TGTGCCATAGGACTAGCGGGAGGGGTTGCAGATACGCAGTATTTT. Amino acids: CAIGLAGGVADTQYF.

The chain uses TRBV5-3 and TRBJ1-5; possible D gene TRBD1, 5 bases. TRBV5-3 is an ORF; its function is uncertain. The CDR3 spans 15 residues. V lost 2 bases to trimming and J lost 0 bases, with 9 bases between them. The CDR3 spells CARSFRDYSNQPQHF. The CDR3 nucleotides read TGTGCCAGAAGCTTCCGGGACTATAGCAATCAGCCCCAGCATTTT.

The rearrangement uses TRBV7-9 and TRBJ1-1, with 11 nucleotides matching TRBD1. Germline lookup yields CDR1 SEHNR and CDR2 FQNEAQ (reference sequence). Germline trimming cut 1 base from V and 1 base from J; bases unmatched to any gene: 5. CDR3 size: 17 residues. The CDR3 DNA sequence: TGTGCCAGCAGCTTAGACGGGACAGGGGGTACGAACACTGAAGCTTTCTTT. Protein sequence: CASSLDGTGGTNTEAFF.

The rearrangement joins TRBV18 to TRBJ1-4; D gene ambiguous. Germline values: CDR1 KGHSH, CDR2 LQKENI. V was pared by 3 bases and J by 1 base, with 9 bases between. The length of the CDR3 is 15 residues. This CDR3 reads CASSPSAGTNEKLFF. DNA of the CDR3: TGTGCCAGCTCACCCTCGGCGGGAACTAATGAAAAACTGTTTTTT.

As to this clone: Other DNA sequences of this sample code for an identical CDR3. CDR3 loop: CASSSYTDTQYF. For the CDR3, the DNA is TGTGCCAGCAGCTCGTACACAGATACGCAGTATTTT. The V gene is TRBV9, the J gene TRBJ2-3; D gene unclear. The CDR3 sequence is 12 residues long. From germline, CDR1 is SGDLS and CDR2 YYNGEE. V gave up 4 bases and J gave up 2 bases, with 5 bases separating them.

Turning to this clone: The sample holds other DNA sequences that translate to the same CDR3. The J gene is TRBJ2-5, the V gene TRBV18, with TRBD1 identical over 7 bases. V was pared by 3 bases and J by 4 bases, with 2 bases of the junction left unmatched. CDR3 length: 13 amino acids. The V gene's germline CDR1 is KGHSH and CDR2 LQKENI. CDR3 DNA sequence: TGTGCCAGCTCACCCGACAGGGCAGAGACCCAGTACTTC. This gives the protein CASSPDRAETQYF. The variable domain in full, with the rest retrieved from reference TRBV18 and TRBJ2-5, is NAGVMQNPRHLVRRRGQEARLRCSPMKGHSHVYWYRQLPEEGLKFMVYLQKENIIDESGMPKERFSAEFPKEGPSILRIQQVVRGDSAAYFCASSPDRAETQYFGPGTRLLVL.

The J gene is TRBJ2-1, the V gene TRBV24-1, with a possible D match to TRBD1 (6 bases). This CDR3 is built from 12 residues. Per germline, CDR1 KGHDR and CDR2 SFDVKD. Deletions cut 9 bases from V and 4 bases from J, with 9 bases between. In DNA, the CDR3 is TGTGCCACCGGGACAACGTACAATGAGCAGTTCTTC. It yields the protein CATGTTYNEQFF.

This sequence joins TRBV27 and TRBJ2-3; TRBD2 is a possible D gene (6 bases). Germline V gene lookup returns CDR1 MNHEY and CDR2 SMNVEV (reference sequence). Trimming removed 2 bases from V and 0 bases from J, with 12 bases in between. The CDR3 covers 16 residues. The CDR3: CASSLTPGVSTDTQYF. CDR3 DNA: TGTGCCAGCAGTTTAACGCCGGGAGTCAGCACAGATACGCAGTATTTT.

CDR3 loop: CASSQYLQGDSGELFF. DNA of the CDR3: TGTGCCAGCAGCCAATATTTACAGGGGGATTCCGGGGAGCTGTTTTTT. The chain links TRBV3-1 (or the pseudogene TRBV3-2) to TRBJ2-2; TRBD1 agrees at 8 bases. The V and J ends lost 2 bases and 6 bases, in that order; junction bases with no gene match: 8. Germline V gene lookup returns CDR1 LGHDT and CDR2 YNNKEL (reference sequence). CDR3 length equals 16 residues.

This chain joins TRBV5-4 and TRBJ2-3, with 7 bases that match TRBD2. V was clipped by 2 bases and J by 0 bases; unmatched bases: 3. From germline, CDR1 is SGHNT and CDR2 YYREEE (reference sequence). The CDR3 length is 15 residues. CDR3 nucleotides: TGTGCCAGCAGCTTCAGGGAGGGTAGCACAGATACGCAGTATTTT. As protein: CASSFREGSTDTQYF.

The chain employs TRBV24-1 and TRBJ2-5; TRBD1 agrees at 10 bases. The germline gives CDR1 KGHDR, CDR2 SFDVKD. The CDR3 is made up of 14 amino acids. J was trimmed by 10 bases and V by 9 bases; bases with no gene match: 13. The chain's CDR3 is CATGPGQGFGSQYF. CDR3 coding DNA: TGTGCCACCGGGCCGGGACAGGGGTTTGGGAGCCAGTACTTC.

The chain links TRBV2 to TRBJ2-3, with D possibly TRBD2 on 5 matching bases. The CDR3 runs to 13 residues. CDR1 and CDR2 (germline): SNHLY, FYNNEI. The ends were cut back, 8 bases at V and 1 base at J, with 10 bases in the middle. CDR3 coding DNA: TGTGCCAGCGGGGAGCCCGGCACAGATACGCAGTATTTT. Its protein is CASGEPGTDTQYF.

This clone was seen only once. This chain uses TRBV7-6 with TRBJ2-7; 9 bases map to TRBD2. V lost 0 bases and J lost 7; bases outside the gene matches: 7. The CDR3 covers 15 residues. The germline V gene has CDR1 SGHVS and CDR2 FNYEAQ. The CDR3 coding sequence is TGTGCCAGCAGCTTAGCTGCGGGGGGGCTCGGGGAGCAGTACTTC. Its translation: CASSLAAGGLGEQYF.

The chain couples TRBV9 to TRBJ2-1; D remains ambiguous. The CDR3 is made up of 17 amino acids. The germline CDR1 and CDR2 sequences are SGDLS and YYNGEE. V was pared by 1 base and J by 5 bases, with 19 bases between. CDR3 amino acids: CASSVKPHNAPDNEQFF. In nucleotides, the CDR3 is TGTGCCAGCAGCGTAAAGCCCCATAATGCCCCCGACAATGAGCAGTTCTTC.

This chain joins TRBV5-6 and TRBJ2-7; D is ambiguous. Germline loops: CDR1 SGHDT, CDR2 YYEEEE. This CDR3 comprises 15 residues. V gave up 4 bases and J gave up 2 bases, with 16 bases separating them. This CDR3 is CASSSRDWSPYEQYF. CDR3 coding DNA: TGTGCCAGCAGCAGTCGAGACTGGTCACCCTACGAGCAGTACTTC.

This clone was counted once. CDR3 loop: CASSGGGADTQYF. DNA for the CDR3: TGCGCCAGCAGTGGGGGAGGGGCAGATACGCAGTATTTT. The J gene is TRBJ2-3, the V gene TRBV10-2, with 7 bases that match TRBD2. The J segment lost 4 bases and the V segment lost 4 bases, leaving 2 bases of the junction unmatched. The CDR3 contains 13 residues. Germline V CDR1 and CDR2: WSHSY, SAAADI.

The chain joins TRBV30 to TRBJ2-1; 9 nucleotides match TRBD2. With V trimmed by 1 base and J by 7 bases, 8 bases remained unmatched. CDR3 size: 15 residues. CDR1 is GTSNPN and CDR2 is SVGIG in the germline V gene (reference sequence). The CDR3 DNA sequence: TGTGCCTGGAGTGCTAGCGGGGTACGGAGGAATGAGCAGTTCTTC. This codes for CAWSASGVRRNEQFF.

J is TRBJ2-7 and V is TRBV11-1; D remains ambiguous. Germline V gene sequence: CDR1 SGHAT, CDR2 FQDESV (reference sequence). V shed 2 bases and J shed 3 bases, with 11 bases lying between them. CDR3 size: 14 residues. The CDR3 coding sequence is TGTGCCAGCAGCTTAAGAGTCTCCAACTACGAGCAGTACTTC. Protein product: CASSLRVSNYEQYF.